This T cell receptor beta chain stems from a study of a mutant IDH1 vaccine in newly diagnosed glioma (dated by TCRdb to the early 2020s). Background on the whole study: Patients received eight vaccinations in weeks 1, 3, 5, 7, 11, 15, 19 and 23, corresponding to visits V03 through V10. Six visits were used for peripheral blood collection: V03 (baseline), V05, V07, V10, V12 and V13. Of the roughly 33 treated patients, around 62% were male and approximately 38% were female, and the mean age was roughly 40 years. Vaccination was initiated 4-6 weeks after radiotherapy alone, or concurrently with temozolomide cycles in the chemotherapy-containing groups. For exploratory analyses, around 23 treated patients had longitudinal TCRB deep sequencing done wherever samples were available. Before enrollment, most patients had been given radiochemotherapy with temozolomide as standard therapy, while the rest had received either radiotherapy alone or temozolomide alone. Study-level results and caveats: According to the authors, sample limitations meant that analyses of patient blood samples could not be reproduced. Immune responses induced by the vaccine were seen in approximately 92% of patients across multiple MHC alleles. PBMC samples for TCRB deep sequencing were selected based on availability. Pseudoprogression appeared unrelated to alterations in the top peripheral T cell clonotypes detected by TCRB sequencing.

Preparation of the library involved the immunoSEQ multiplex PCR assay. The hsTCRB Kit was used according to the manufacturer's protocol to amplify rearranged TCR beta chain sequences. TCRB libraries were sequenced on an Illumina MiSeq. The original pipeline was this. Demultiplexing, trimming and gene mapping were performed with the kit vendor's proprietary platform. Here the immuneACCESS table is served through TCRdb, limited to in-frame sequences with V and J called. Missing clones are a known gap in these copies; in checked studies unresolved V genes cover under half, and the rest lacks a known reason. The V and J calls and the clone size are those of that table, but D and trimming were determined from the DNA. Here the sample has 110,000 or so clones; roughly 90% occur a single time. Together, the top ten hold 0.55% to 0.7% of the sample. Concerning this clone: Its recognized antigen is unknown. The record has no base qualities; no much larger clone is one base away.

CDR1 is given as GTSNPN and CDR2 as SVGIG, both from the germline V gene (reference sequence). The CDR3 runs 13 amino acids, cysteine and phenylalanine included. Only the CDR3 DNA stays, 39 bases, in frame from base 1. The V end loses 2 bases and the J end loses 2 bases, and a stretch of 6 bases separates them. The time point label, read with the paper, signifies: week 11, during vaccination. Every vaccine dose consisted of 300 ug of a 20-mer mutant IDH1 peptide in Montanide, administered subcutaneously together with topical imiquimod. The donors had newly diagnosed IDH1-mutant astrocytomas of WHO grade 3 or 4 that showed loss of nuclear ATRX. The samples were drawn from NOA16, a multicentre, single-arm, open-label phase I trial in Germany that tested a mutant IDH1 peptide vaccine in humans for the first time. Genomic DNA for TCRB sequencing was extracted from EDTA blood using the DNeasy Blood and Tissue Kit.

The chain was built from TRBV30 and TRBJ1-4, with the identity of the D gene unclear. The sequence came from a woman aged 45-59 years with glioma. The sequenced sample was PBMCs, obtained from a glioma patient whose treatment included an IDH1 peptide vaccine. The CDR3 amino acid sequence is: CAWSQLTNEKLFF. The base sequence is TGTGCCTGGAGTCAGCTCACTAATGAAAAACTGTTTTTT.